This T cell receptor (beta chain) appears in the sequencing data of a study of blood T cell repertoires in COVID-19 (dated by TCRdb to 2020 to 2022). Regarding the complete study: Collaborator samples came from the United States, Italy and Spain and covered acute and convalescent phases of COVID-19. The prospective study material was composed of cDNA or gDNA derived from T cells, B-cell-depleted T cells, or PBMCs. The dataset comprised deeply sampled blood TCRbeta repertoires from subjects exposed to, actively infected with, or recovered from COVID-19. The repertoires were made available in a free public database intended to serve as a resource for research on the immune response to SARS-CoV-2. Samples were obtained from the ongoing ImmuneRACE study (first 160 participants) and from over 1,000 subjects provided by 6 global collaborators. Sample metadata almost always included a de-identified subject ID, COVID-19 status, age in years and sex. Where available, HLA class I and class II types were taken from metadata supplied by the sample provider and were not determined by assay-based typing. Results and caveats for the whole study, not just this receptor: The quantity of clinical and demographic metadata differed by source and by participant and was supplied without curation.

Based on the germline V gene, the CDR1 and CDR2 sequences are SGHRS and YFSETQ. Inclusive of the bounding cysteine and phenylalanine, the CDR3 is 14 residues long. Only the CDR3 DNA is retained, 42 bases long and in frame from the first base. Trimmed from V: 4 bases; trimmed from J: 4 bases; junction bases lacking a gene match: 8. The immunoSEQ Assay, a bias-controlled multiplex PCR, was used to amplify TCRbeta CDR3 regions from genomic DNA. The original methods were these. Nucleated cell counts per sample were estimated from amplification of reference gene primers within the assay. To quantify the absolute abundance of each unique TCRbeta CDR3 rearrangement, sequence reads were collapsed and filtered. For each sample, productive Simpson clonality was calculated as the square root of Simpson's diversity index over productive rearrangements. Not all clones reach the TCRdb copy of this immuneACCESS table, which keeps in-frame sequences only. Checked studies attribute under half of the gap to unresolved V genes and leave the rest unexplained. The V and J calls and the clone size are those of that table, but D and trimming were determined from the DNA. The sample table holds under 55,000 clones, of which 86% were seen once. The ten largest clonotypes hold 25% to 30% of the sample.

Notes on this clone: There is no known antigen for this receptor. The record has no base qualities; no much larger clone is one base away.

Each collaborating institution followed its own protocols to collect whole blood in K2EDTA tubes. For TCRbeta analysis, collaborator samples were shipped as frozen whole blood, as isolated PBMCs, or as DNA extracted from either sample type. Sample: peripheral blood. The rearrangement combines TRBV5-1 with TRBJ2-7; TRBD2 fits 7 bases in the junction. The receptor comes from a human donor in a cohort sampled during active COVID-19. The sequence in DNA is TGCGCCAGCAGCCTGGAGGCTAGCGGATACGAGCAGTACTTC. Its coded protein is CASSLEASGYEQYF.